The 13 T cell receptor beta chains below come from one sample, sequenced in a study of monozygotic twins with inflammatory bowel disease. TCRdb reprocessed the 5' RACE reads; each CDR3 protein has one entry and no DNA is given. The sample includes 300,000 to 450,000 distinct CDR3 sequences. What was sequenced was blood. Every receptor here comes from a human donor with ulcerative colitis or Crohn's disease, or a healthy co-twin of an affected twin (not recorded which).

The chain uses TRBV6-5 and TRBJ1-4. The CDR3 spans 15 residues. CDR1 and CDR2 (germline): MNHEY, SVGAGI. The CDR3 loop reads CASSYSSRLHEKLFF.

The chain recombines TRBV5-1 with TRBJ2-1; as DNA is missing, the TRBD1 call by TCRdb cannot be tested. Germline lookup yields CDR1 SGHRS and CDR2 YFSETQ. The CDR3 length is 16 residues. The CDR3 loop reads CASSTGTTRSYNEQFF.

The CDR3 region is CASSLVRGEQETQYF. The rearrangement links TRBV7-9 to TRBJ2-5; checking the TCRdb D call of TRBD1 is not possible without DNA. The germline CDR1 and CDR2 sequences are SEHNR and FQNEAQ (reference sequence). The CDR3 has 15 amino acids.

The chain uses TRBV10-3 and TRBJ2-7. The CDR3 is 12 residues long. Germline CDR1 ENHRY, CDR2 SYGVKD. CDR3 protein: CAITGSSYEQYF.

The J gene is TRBJ2-3, the V gene TRBV5-1; TCRdb designates TRBD1, a call that cannot be tested without DNA. CDR3 length: 14 amino acids. Germline V gene sequence: CDR1 SGHRS, CDR2 YFSETQ. The CDR3 protein is CASSTSQGTDTQYF.

V and J are TRBV9 and TRBJ2-1; the TCRdb call, TRBD2, lacks DNA for checking. The CDR3 has 15 residues. Germline loops: CDR1 SGDLS, CDR2 YYNGEE. CDR3 protein: CASRGSGGLNNEQFF. Using reference TRBV9 and TRBJ2-1 for the parts outside the CDR3, the full variable domain is DSGVTQTPKHLITATGQRVTLRCSPRSGDLSVYWYQQSLDQGLQFLIQYYNGEERAKGNILERFSAQQFPDLHSELNLSSLELGDSALYFCASRGSGGLNNEQFFGPGTRLTVL.

The chain is built from TRBV6-2 or TRBV6-3 and TRBJ2-7; TCRdb's D call of TRBD2 is untestable without DNA. The CDR3 is 17 amino acids. Germline assignment: CDR1 MNHEY and CDR2 SVGEGT. The CDR3 protein is CASSLLASFFGSYEQYF.

This sequence joins TRBV21-1 and TRBJ2-7. TRBV21-1 is an annotated pseudogene. The length of the CDR3 is 14 residues. The CDR3 sequence: CASSKDTDSYEQYF.

The rearrangement uses TRBV6-2 or TRBV6-3 and TRBJ2-7; TCRdb gives TRBD2 as the D gene, but with no DNA this cannot be confirmed. Germline V gene lookup returns CDR1 MNHEY and CDR2 SVGEGT. CDR3 length: 15 amino acids. The CDR3 is CASRPARESSYEQYF.

The chain uses TRBV11-3 and TRBJ2-3; checking the TCRdb D call of TRBD1 is not possible without DNA. Germline-derived CDR1 and CDR2 are SGHNT and YENEEA. This CDR3 comprises 15 residues. The CDR3 spells CAGRVFVGNTDTQYF.

V usage is TRBV12-3 or TRBV12-4 and J usage is TRBJ2-1; TCRdb's assignment of TRBD1 cannot be checked, as there is no DNA. This CDR3 is built from 16 residues. The CDR3 spells CASSFGTTLPTNEQFF.

V usage is TRBV20-1 and J usage is TRBJ2-7; TCRdb picks TRBD1, but there is no DNA to check that call. The CDR3 length is 14 residues. In germline, CDR1 is DFQATT, CDR2 SNEGSKA (reference sequence). The CDR3 protein is CSARQGQAIYEQYF.

The rearrangement links TRBV20-1 to TRBJ2-7; TCRdb's D call of TRBD2 is untestable without DNA. The CDR3 covers 15 residues. Germline V gene data show CDR1 as DFQATT and CDR2 as SNEGSKA (reference sequence). CDR3 protein: CSAPYLLSGGSEQYF.